The 10 T cell receptor beta chains below all came from one sample that was sequenced in a study of T cells in Graves' hyperthyroidism and ophthalmopathy. Amplification targeted TCR beta CDR3 regions from RNA transcripts. HTBI primers were employed in a first-round RT-PCR of the TCR CDR3. MiXCR was run by TCRdb on the multiplex PCR reads, yielding one entry per CDR3 protein. The profile covers approximately 370,000 distinct CDR3 sequences, with roughly 15% appearing a single time and 30% to 40% taken by the ten largest. Sequencing input: blood. The receptors originated from a woman aged 25 to 45 with Graves' hyperthyroidism that later progressed to Graves' ophthalmopathy.

This clonotype was detected ten times or more. The chain combines TRBV28 with TRBJ1-1, with a tentative D call TRBD1 (6 bases). Looked up from germline, CDR1 is MDHEN and CDR2 is SYDVKM. Trimming took 7 bases from V and 8 from J, leaving 14 bases between them. There are 12 residues in the CDR3. CDR3 loop: CASTTQGWEAFF. The DNA for the CDR3 is TGTGCCAGCACCACCCAGGGGTGGGAAGCTTTCTTT.

On this clonotype itself: A much larger clone is a single base away; this may be a read error. This rearrangement joins TRBV12-3 or TRBV12-4 to TRBJ1-1; D gene unclear. The V end was cut by 3 bases, the J end by 10 bases, with 9 bases between. The CDR3 consists of 11 residues. CDR3 residues: CASSFGSGAFF. CDR3 DNA: TGTGCCAGCAGTTTCGGCTCTGGAGCTTTCTTT.

This clonotype was counted at least ten times. This rearrangement joins TRBV3-1 to TRBJ1-6; no clear D gene. Per germline, CDR1 LGHDT and CDR2 YNNKEL (reference sequence). With 0 bases removed from V and 7 bases from J, the gap between germline ends came to 25 bases. This CDR3 contains 20 residues. The CDR3 loop is CASSQEVAAINSPSNSPLHF. The CDR3 DNA reads TGTGCCAGCAGCCAAGAAGTGGCAGCGATCAATTCACCCTCCAATTCACCCCTCCACTTT. Filled out from reference TRBV3-1 and TRBJ1-6, the complete variable domain reads DTAVSQTPKYLVTQMGNDKSIKCEQNLGHDTMYWYKQDSKKFLKIMFSYNNKELIINETVPNRFSPKSPDKAHLNLHINSLELGDSAVYFCASSQEVAAINSPSNSPLHFGNGTRLTVT.

This clonotype was seen many times. The CDR3 sequence is CASDRGARGNHNEQFF. The CDR3, as DNA: TGTGCCAGCGACAGGGGCGCTAGGGGTAATCACAATGAGCAGTTCTTC. This chain connects TRBV2 to TRBJ2-1; 8 bases map to TRBD1. The J segment lost 5 bases and the V segment lost 8 bases, leaving 14 bases of the junction unmatched. The length of the CDR3 is 16 residues. Germline CDR1 SNHLY, CDR2 FYNNEI.

The table lists this clonotype with many counts. The gene calls are TRBV12-3 or TRBV12-4 and TRBJ2-5; TRBD2 matches 8 bases. This CDR3 spans 13 amino acids. The V and J ends lost 9 bases and 1 base, in that order; junction bases with no gene match: 4. This chain's CDR3 is CASAGGAQETQYF. CDR3 nucleotides: TGTGCCAGTGCCGGGGGGGCCCAAGAGACCCAGTACTTC.

This clonotype was found a few times. The chain carries TRBV7-9 and TRBJ1-2; 10 bases are a match to TRBD1. CDR1 SEHNR and CDR2 FQNEAQ come from the germline V gene (reference sequence). This CDR3 region has 18 residues. The ends lost 4 bases at V and 1 base at J; junction bases unmatched: 12. The CDR3 DNA is TGTGCCAGCAGCTCCTACGCGGGACAGGGGCCATTTAACTATGGCTACACCTTC. This gives the protein CASSSYAGQGPFNYGYTF.

This clonotype was seen ten or more times. The rearrangement joins TRBV28 to TRBJ1-5, with D possibly matching TRBD1 (5 bases). CDR3 size: 14 residues. Trimming took 8 bases from V and 0 from J, leaving 11 bases between them. In germline, CDR1 is MDHEN, CDR2 SYDVKM. The CDR3: CASHWRGSNQPQHF. The CDR3 DNA reads as TGTGCCAGCCACTGGAGGGGTAGCAATCAGCCCCAGCATTTT.

This clonotype was seen more than once but under ten times. This chain links TRBV4-1 with TRBJ1-1, with 7 bases aligning to TRBD1. After removal of 8 bases from V and 0 bases from J, the junction contained 6 bases not matched to a gene. Germline V lookup: CDR1 MGHRA, CDR2 YSYEKL. There are 14 residues in the CDR3. CDR3 region: CASRQGPMNTEAFF. For the CDR3, the DNA is TGCGCCAGCCGACAGGGTCCAATGAACACTGAAGCTTTCTTT.

This clonotype was recorded once. The chain recombines TRBV2 with TRBJ1-1, with a tentative D call TRBD1 (6 bases). The CDR3 totals 16 residues. Trimming cost V 8 bases and J 1 base, with 20 bases left between them. Germline loops: CDR1 SNHLY, CDR2 FYNNEI. The CDR3 sequence is CASGSWRGGTNTEAFF. The CDR3 nucleotides are TGTGCCAGCGGTTCGTGGAGAGGGGGGACGAACACTGAAGCTTTCTTT. Full variable domain (missing parts from reference TRBV2 and TRBJ1-1): EPEVTQTPSHQVTQMGQEVILRCVPISNHLYFYWYRQILGQKVEFLVSFYNNEISEKSEIFDDQFSVERPDGSNFTLKIRSTKLEDSAMYFCASGSWRGGTNTEAFFGQGTRLTVV.

This clonotype appeared many times. This chain joins TRBV7-8 and TRBJ2-7; D might be TRBD2 (5 bases). The V and J ends lost 2 bases and 5 bases respectively, with 13 bases between them. This CDR3 spans 14 amino acids. The V gene's germline CDR1 is SGHVS and CDR2 FQNEAQ. The DNA for the CDR3 is TGTGCCAGCAGCTTAACTATATGGGAGAACGAGCAGTACTTC. Its translation is CASSLTIWENEQYF.